Listed below are T cell receptor beta chains from one sample, sequenced in a study of blood T cell repertoires in COVID-19. Only in-frame clones appear in the TCRdb table, and some are missing; sequencing was by immunoSEQ multiplex PCR. The sample lists under 300,000 clones; roughly 91% were seen once. Sequenced input: PBMCs or T cells enriched from blood (not recorded which). Receptors were obtained from a woman aged 55-70 years who had recovered from COVID-19. Both conserved end residues are part of each CDR3. A D gene is named only where the DNA matches it firmly. Some rows have no size entry. The others give once, few or many, or a class for an expanded clone.

v_gene: TRBV29-1
abundance: .
j_gene: TRBJ2-7
d_gene: TRBD2
CDR3aa: CSVGQRERYEQYF
CDR3nt: TGCAGCGTTGGCCAGCGGGAGCGCTACGAGCAGTACTTC

v_gene: TRBV30
abundance: .
j_gene: TRBJ2-2
d_gene: .
CDR3aa: CAWRAGRGGELFF
CDR3nt: TGTGCCTGGAGGGCGGGTCGCGGCGGGGAGCTGTTTTTT

v_gene: TRBV7-9
abundance: .
j_gene: TRBJ1-1
d_gene: .
CDR3aa: CASSLAQAMNTEAFF
CDR3nt: TGTGCCAGCAGCTTAGCTCAGGCCATGAACACTGAAGCTTTCTTT

v_gene: TRBV28
abundance: .
j_gene: TRBJ1-2
d_gene: TRBD1
CDR3aa: CASRGQGWDGYTF
CDR3nt: TGTGCCAGCAGAGGACAGGGGTGGGATGGCTACACCTTC

v_gene: TRBV10-1
abundance: .
j_gene: TRBJ2-3
d_gene: .
CDR3aa: CASSPRMSDTQYF
CDR3nt: TGCGCCAGCAGTCCCAGGATGTCAGATACGCAGTATTTT

v_gene: TRBV5-1
abundance: .
j_gene: TRBJ2-2
d_gene: .
CDR3aa: CASSLQLAPTGELFF
CDR3nt: TGCGCCAGCAGCTTGCAGCTAGCTCCCACCGGGGAGCTGTTTTTT

v_gene: TRBV5-4
abundance: .
j_gene: TRBJ1-5
d_gene: TRBD1
CDR3aa: CASSLAVKSGTGPQPQHF
CDR3nt: TGTGCCAGCAGCTTGGCAGTTAAAAGTGGGACAGGCCCTCAGCCCCAGCATTTT

v_gene: TRBV14
abundance: .
j_gene: TRBJ1-5
d_gene: .
CDR3aa: CASSRGGHQPQHF
CDR3nt: TGTGCCAGCAGCCGCGGGGGACATCAGCCCCAGCATTTT

v_gene: TRBV9
abundance: .
j_gene: TRBJ2-3
d_gene: TRBD2
CDR3aa: CASSVVAGGLNTQYF
CDR3nt: TGTGCCAGCAGCGTTGTAGCGGGGGGCCTTAATACGCAGTATTTT

v_gene: TRBV28
abundance: .
j_gene: TRBJ2-1
d_gene: .
CDR3aa: CASTYYNEQFF
CDR3nt: TGTGCCAGCACGTACTACAATGAGCAGTTCTTC

v_gene: TRBV11-3
abundance: few
j_gene: TRBJ2-3
d_gene: .
CDR3aa: CASSFSIYETQYF
CDR3nt: TGTGCCAGCAGCTTTTCAATCTACGAGACGCAGTATTTT

v_gene: TRBV6-5
abundance: .
j_gene: TRBJ1-6
d_gene: .
CDR3aa: CASGPNPLHF
CDR3nt: TGTGCCAGCGGCCCAAATCCCCTCCACTTT

v_gene: TRBV29-1
abundance: .
j_gene: TRBJ1-5
d_gene: TRBD1
CDR3aa: CSAGQVNQPQHF
CDR3nt: TGCAGCGCCGGACAGGTCAATCAGCCCCAGCATTTT

v_gene: TRBV7-2
abundance: once
j_gene: TRBJ1-6
d_gene: TRBD1
CDR3aa: CASSLQGEYIGSPLHF
CDR3nt: TGTGCCAGCAGCTTACAGGGGGAATATATAGGTTCACCCCTCCACTTT

v_gene: TRBV5-8
abundance: .
j_gene: TRBJ1-5
d_gene: TRBD1
CDR3aa: CASSLVRGHYQPQHF
CDR3nt: TGTGCCAGCAGCTTGGTGAGGGGGCATTATCAGCCCCAGCATTTT

v_gene: TRBV6-5
abundance: .
j_gene: TRBJ1-1
d_gene: .
CDR3aa: CASSMTGMNTEAFF
CDR3nt: TGTGCCAGCAGCATGACAGGAATGAACACTGAAGCTTTCTTT

v_gene: TRBV18
abundance: .
j_gene: TRBJ2-1
d_gene: TRBD1
CDR3aa: CASSPSLRTGANEQFF
CDR3nt: TGTGCCAGCTCACCATCATTGAGGACAGGCGCGAATGAGCAGTTCTTC

v_gene: TRBV6-1
abundance: .
j_gene: TRBJ1-1
d_gene: .
CDR3aa: CASSETFYGTEAFF
CDR3nt: TGTGCCAGCAGTGAAACTTTCTATGGTACTGAAGCTTTCTTT

v_gene: TRBV5-1
abundance: .
j_gene: TRBJ2-1
d_gene: .
CDR3aa: CASSLGSNEQFF
CDR3nt: TGCGCCAGCAGCTTGGGCAGCAATGAGCAGTTCTTC

v_gene: TRBV9
abundance: .
j_gene: TRBJ1-1
d_gene: .
CDR3aa: CASSVGGALNTEAFF
CDR3nt: TGTGCCAGCAGCGTAGGTGGGGCTTTGAACACTGAAGCTTTCTTT

v_gene: TRBV5-4
abundance: .
j_gene: TRBJ2-3
d_gene: TRBD2
CDR3aa: CASSLATSSDTQYF
CDR3nt: TGTGCCAGCAGCTTGGCGACTAGCTCAGATACGCAGTATTTT

v_gene: TRBV24-1
abundance: .
j_gene: TRBJ2-2
d_gene: TRBD1
CDR3aa: CATSVTTGDLNTGELFF
CDR3nt: TGTGCCACCAGTGTTACGACAGGGGACCTAAACACCGGGGAGCTGTTTTTT

v_gene: TRBV28
abundance: .
j_gene: TRBJ1-5
d_gene: .
CDR3aa: CASREDGPRGAQHF
CDR3nt: TGTGCCAGCAGGGAGGACGGACCCCGTGGGGCCCAGCATTTT

v_gene: TRBV28
abundance: .
j_gene: TRBJ2-3
d_gene: .
CDR3aa: CASSQVTGTTDTQYF
CDR3nt: TGTGCCAGCAGTCAGGTTACAGGGACCACAGATACGCAGTATTTT

v_gene: TRBV28
abundance: .
j_gene: TRBJ1-1
d_gene: .
CDR3aa: CASSSADKNTEAFF
CDR3nt: TGTGCCAGCAGTTCCGCGGACAAGAACACTGAAGCTTTCTTT

v_gene: TRBV7-8
abundance: .
j_gene: TRBJ1-6
d_gene: .
CDR3aa: CASSLATANSPLHF
CDR3nt: TGTGCCAGCAGCTTAGCGACAGCTAATTCACCCCTCCACTTT

v_gene: TRBV18
abundance: .
j_gene: TRBJ1-6
d_gene: .
CDR3aa: CASSPSREVSPLHF
CDR3nt: TGTGCCAGCTCACCATCTCGGGAGGTTTCACCCCTCCACTTT

v_gene: TRBV11-1
abundance: .
j_gene: TRBJ2-5
d_gene: .
CDR3aa: CASSFSIQETQYF
CDR3nt: TGTGCCAGCAGCTTCTCTATCCAAGAGACCCAGTACTTC

v_gene: TRBV5-1
abundance: .
j_gene: TRBJ1-1
d_gene: .
CDR3aa: CASSTPTGGGTEAFF
CDR3nt: TGCGCCAGCAGCACCCCAACAGGCGGGGGGACTGAAGCTTTCTTT

v_gene: TRBV5-1
abundance: .
j_gene: TRBJ1-2
d_gene: .
CDR3aa: CASSTRDTNLGYTF
CDR3nt: TGCGCCAGCAGCACCCGGGACACCAATTTGGGCTACACCTTC

v_gene: TRBV7-9
abundance: .
j_gene: TRBJ2-7
d_gene: TRBD1
CDR3aa: CASSSGTVSYEQYF
CDR3nt: TGTGCCAGCAGCTCCGGGACAGTCTCCTACGAGCAGTACTTC

v_gene: TRBV14
abundance: .
j_gene: TRBJ1-2
d_gene: .
CDR3aa: CASSQEGHRGLNYGYTF
CDR3nt: TGTGCCAGCAGCCAAGAAGGACATAGGGGACTTAACTATGGCTACACCTTC

v_gene: TRBV30
abundance: .
j_gene: TRBJ1-1
d_gene: .
CDR3aa: CAWSVGQGSTEAFF
CDR3nt: TGTGCCTGGAGTGTTGGGCAGGGCTCCACTGAAGCTTTCTTT

v_gene: TRBV5-1
abundance: .
j_gene: TRBJ2-5
d_gene: TRBD1
CDR3aa: CASSLPGQGETQYF
CDR3nt: TGCGCCAGCAGCTTACCGGGACAGGGAGAGACCCAGTACTTC

v_gene: TRBV2
abundance: .
j_gene: TRBJ2-7
d_gene: TRBD2
CDR3aa: CASSPVAGAGEQYF
CDR3nt: TGTGCCAGCAGCCCAGTAGCGGGAGCGGGGGAGCAGTACTTC

v_gene: TRBV15
abundance: .
j_gene: TRBJ2-7
d_gene: .
CDR3aa: CATAPGIDSYEQYF
CDR3nt: TGTGCCACGGCTCCGGGAATTGATAGCTACGAGCAGTACTTC

v_gene: TRBV7-3
abundance: .
j_gene: TRBJ2-3
d_gene: TRBD2
CDR3aa: CASSLWVSGRKPGDTQYF
CDR3nt: TGTGCCAGCAGCTTATGGGTTAGCGGGAGGAAACCGGGAGATACGCAGTATTTT

v_gene: TRBV18
abundance: .
j_gene: TRBJ2-7
d_gene: TRBD1
CDR3aa: CASSPTGAGPTYEQYF
CDR3nt: TGTGCCAGCTCACCAACAGGGGCCGGACCGACCTACGAGCAGTACTTC